This TCR beta chain was sequenced in a study of shared T cell receptors in the human thymus. CDR3 length: 15 residues. J gave up 2 bases and V 5 bases, and 5 bases lay outside the gene matches. The germline gives CDR1 MNHEY, CDR2 SMNVEV (reference sequence). Libraries were prepared by immunoSEQ multiplex PCR; TCRdb keeps only in-frame clonotypes and omits some of them. The sample yields hundreds of thousands of clones, about 89% seen once. These records were also assigned to another study, of human thymus T cells. That study adds: Resected material from corrective heart surgery provided the thymus tissue analysed. Thymic repertoires from unrelated individuals overlapped highly, related research reported.

The J gene is TRBJ2-7, the V gene TRBV27, with TRBD2 identical over 11 bases. The receptor was derived from a boy under three years old with a congenital heart defect. Sequenced: thymocytes. The CDR3 nucleotides are TGTGCCAGCAGTCCCCTAGCGGGAGGAGCCTACGAGCAGTACTTC. This gives the protein CASSPLAGGAYEQYF.